Here is one T cell receptor (beta chain) with its context. This clonotype occurred many times. No cognate antigen has been identified for it. It has no much larger one-base neighbor in the sample; base qualities were not kept. Based on the germline V gene (reference sequence), the CDR1 and CDR2 sequences are SEHNR and FQNEAQ. Taken from cysteine to phenylalanine, the CDR3 has 13 residues. The CDR3 DNA has 39 bases and is translated from base 1. V lost 5 bases and J lost 8 bases; the stretch between them is 14 bases long. The data originate from a study of molecular identifiers for immune sequencing clone quantification (dated 2018 in TCRdb). Regarding the study in general: For a replicate experiment, RNA from approximately 20,000 or 98,000 naive CD8 T cells was divided into five aliquots, and four of the five aliquots were sequenced. CD8 T cells were used in a methods study to benchmark molecular-identifier clustering-based TCR repertoire sequencing (MIDCIRS) and TCR RNA copy counting. Overall results and qualifications from the work: In CMV-specific effector cells, clones with more than 20 RNA copies accounted for over 99% of molecules, whereas in naive cells such clones accounted for under 1%. Spiked-in Jurkat TCR RNA equivalent to a single cell was reported to be detectable even among 800,000 to 1,000,000 naive CD8 T cells. Naive libraries contained spiked-in Jurkat TCR RNA (approximately nine copies' worth), which is not part of the donor repertoire. About 2.9 recovered TCR RNA copies per cell were obtained by modeling, versus about 10 by digital PCR, implying a capture efficiency of 30% to 35%. The sizes of highly expanded clones could end up underestimated when identical TCR molecules share a barcode. Without barcode sub-clustering, chimeric consensus sequences inflated TCR diversity; chimeras reached as high as 47%.

Library preparation was by PCR. Instrument on record: Illumina HiSeq 4000. Bulk TCR libraries were prepared as previously described, using TCR primers listed in Table S5. Purification of total RNA was performed with the Qiagen AllPrep DNA/RNA kit. Reads from multiple sequencing runs of the same library were pooled before analysis. The original pipeline was this. Only reads with exact TCR constant sequence were kept, trimmed to 150 nt, and grouped by their 12-nt molecular barcodes. Reads in each barcode group were sub-clustered using a 15% Levenshtein threshold, and a quality-weighted consensus sequence was built for each RNA molecule. Non-functional sequences were removed, as were lower-count sequences one edit away from another. Barcode sub-clusters with fewer than 20% of the maximum read count were removed, based on fitting two negative binomial distributions. TCRdb trimmed public reads at Q25 via fastp, called clones via MiXCR and kept in-frame beta chains. Every entry covers one CDR3 protein and lists the most common genes and DNA from its rows. The V and J calls and clone size come from TCRdb's table, not from the authors' own analysis. The sample yields 490,000 or so distinct CDR3 sequences; over 20% were counted once. The top ten constitute about 0.8% of the sample.

Libraries of naive CD8 T cells were built from anywhere between about 18,000 and 1,000,000 sorted cells, with 10%, 30% or 50% of the purified RNA used. Naive CD8 T cells, defined as CD8+CD4-CCR7+CD45RA+, were FACS-sorted into RLT Plus buffer on a BD FACSAria II. To test detection sensitivity, Jurkat RNA equal to ten TCR copies was added to samples of about 17,000-1,100,000 naive CD8 T cells. Enrichment of CD8 T cells was performed with RosetteSep CD8+ T Cell Enrichment Cocktail and Ficoll-Paque, after which ACK red cell lysis was carried out. Sequencing used naive CD8+ T cells from blood, with Jurkat cell RNA spiked in. This specimen's cell subset or site label, interpreted: FACS-sorted CD8+CD4-CCR7+CD45RA+ naive T cells. The receptor was isolated from a human donor in good health. Some libraries in this study had Jurkat cell RNA spiked in. The chain uses TRBV7-9 and TRBJ2-3; the D gene is perhaps TRBD2, from 5 matching bases. The CDR3 protein is CASSPPGEGTQYF. The sequenced DNA: TGTGCCAGCAGCCCGCCTGGAGAGGGTACGCAGTATTTT.